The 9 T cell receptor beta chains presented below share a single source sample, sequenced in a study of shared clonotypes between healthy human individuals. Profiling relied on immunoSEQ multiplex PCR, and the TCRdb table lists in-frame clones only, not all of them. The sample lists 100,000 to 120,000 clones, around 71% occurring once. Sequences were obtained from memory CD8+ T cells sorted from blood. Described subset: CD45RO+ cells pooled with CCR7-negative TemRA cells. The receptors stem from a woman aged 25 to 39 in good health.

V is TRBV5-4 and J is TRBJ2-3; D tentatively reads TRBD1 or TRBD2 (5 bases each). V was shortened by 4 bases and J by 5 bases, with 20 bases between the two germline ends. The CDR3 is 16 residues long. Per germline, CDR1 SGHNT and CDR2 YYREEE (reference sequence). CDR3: CASSLTWDQPKDTQYF. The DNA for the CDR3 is TGTGCCAGCAGCCTGACTTGGGACCAACCTAAAGATACGCAGTATTTT.

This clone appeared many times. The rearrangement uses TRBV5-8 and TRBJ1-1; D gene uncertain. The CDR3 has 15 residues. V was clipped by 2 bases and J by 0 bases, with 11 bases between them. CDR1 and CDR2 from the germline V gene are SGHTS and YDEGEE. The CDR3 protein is CASSFPWAMNTEAFF. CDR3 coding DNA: TGTGCCAGCAGCTTTCCCTGGGCTATGAACACTGAAGCTTTCTTT.

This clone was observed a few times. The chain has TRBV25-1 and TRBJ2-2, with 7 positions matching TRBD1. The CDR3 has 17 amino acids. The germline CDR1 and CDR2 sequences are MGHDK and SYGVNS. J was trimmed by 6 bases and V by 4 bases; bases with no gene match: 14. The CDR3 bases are TGTGCCAGCAGTGCCCCCCCGGAGACAGGGTCTGCCGGGGAGCTGTTTTTT. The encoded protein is CASSAPPETGSAGELFF.

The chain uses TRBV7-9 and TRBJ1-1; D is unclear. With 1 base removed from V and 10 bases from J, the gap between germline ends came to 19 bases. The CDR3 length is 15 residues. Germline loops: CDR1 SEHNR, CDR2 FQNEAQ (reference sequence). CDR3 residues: CASSLVMGSQVSAFF. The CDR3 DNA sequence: TGTGCCAGCAGCTTAGTGATGGGGAGTCAAGTGTCAGCTTTCTTT.

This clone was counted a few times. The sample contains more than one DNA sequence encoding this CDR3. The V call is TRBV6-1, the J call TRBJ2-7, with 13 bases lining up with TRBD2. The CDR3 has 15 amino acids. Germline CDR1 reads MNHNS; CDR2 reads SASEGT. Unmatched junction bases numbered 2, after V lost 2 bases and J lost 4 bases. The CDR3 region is CASSERTSGSYEQYF. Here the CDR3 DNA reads TGTGCCAGCAGTGAACGGACTAGCGGGAGTTACGAGCAGTACTTC.

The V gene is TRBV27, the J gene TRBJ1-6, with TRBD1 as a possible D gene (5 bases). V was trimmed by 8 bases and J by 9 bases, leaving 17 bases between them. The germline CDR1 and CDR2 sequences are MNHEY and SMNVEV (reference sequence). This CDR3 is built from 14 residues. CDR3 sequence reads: CASVWGSSGSPLHF. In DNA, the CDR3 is TGTGCCAGCGTGTGGGGGTCCTCGGGTTCACCCCTCCACTTT.

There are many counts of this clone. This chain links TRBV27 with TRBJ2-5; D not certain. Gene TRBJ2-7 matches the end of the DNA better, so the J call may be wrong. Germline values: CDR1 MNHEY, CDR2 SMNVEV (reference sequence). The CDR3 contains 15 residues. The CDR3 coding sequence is TGTGCCAGCAGTGCCACGGCCCTCGGCCTCTACGAGCAGTACTTC. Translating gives CASSATALGLYEQYF.

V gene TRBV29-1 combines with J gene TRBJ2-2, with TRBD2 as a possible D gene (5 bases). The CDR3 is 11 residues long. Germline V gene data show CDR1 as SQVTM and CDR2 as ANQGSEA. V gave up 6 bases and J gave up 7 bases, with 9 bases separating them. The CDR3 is CSVVAIGELFF. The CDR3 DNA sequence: TGCAGCGTAGTAGCGATCGGGGAGCTGTTTTTT.

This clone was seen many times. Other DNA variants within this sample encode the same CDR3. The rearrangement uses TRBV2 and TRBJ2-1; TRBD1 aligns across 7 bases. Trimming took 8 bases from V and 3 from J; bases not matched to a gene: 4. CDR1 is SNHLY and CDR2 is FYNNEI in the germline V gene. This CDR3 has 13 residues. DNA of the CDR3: TGTGCCAGCGCCGGGACAGACTACAATGAGCAGTTCTTC. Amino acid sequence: CASAGTDYNEQFF.